This TCR beta chain was obtained from a study of PD-1 blockade in classical Hodgkin lymphoma. The table lists this clone with a count of one. The antigen remains unidentified. Regarding the study as a whole: The study reported lower baseline TCR diversity in newly diagnosed patients than in healthy donors. Why repertoires differed is undefined; disease activity or prior therapy possibly contributed. While CD8+ TCR diversity did not rise significantly by C4D1, CD4+ TCR diversity did.

TCRdb's copy holds only in-frame clones and misses some; the assay was immunoSEQ multiplex PCR. The sample includes about 98,000 clones, around 90% of them seen just once. Trimming took off 2 bases at V and 2 bases at J, with 19 bases between the two ends. This CDR3 region has 17 residues. Germline CDR1 reads MGHRA; CDR2 reads YSYEKL. There was relapse after autologous stem cell transplantation in every patient, and there was variation in brentuximab vedotin exposure. When best responses were assessed, they were complete response, partial response or progressive disease. This rearrangement joins TRBV4-1 to TRBJ2-7, with D perhaps assigned TRBD1 or TRBD2 (5 bases each). Sequencing used peripheral blood mononuclear cells (PBMCs), obtained at baseline. The receptor's source is a human donor with classical Hodgkin lymphoma. In nucleotides, the CDR3 is TGCGCCAGCAGCCAAACTGGCAGTCGGGACCGACCCTACGAGCAGTACTTC. This sequence encodes CASSQTGSRDRPYEQYF.